This T cell receptor (beta chain) was recorded in a study of cytomegalovirus exposure and HLA in healthy donors. Primers for the PCR totalled 60 Vbeta and 13 Jbeta. Using immunoSEQ multiplex PCR, the repertoire was profiled, and TCRdb retains in-frame clones only, with some absent. The profile covers some 100,000 clones, with around 79% appearing a single time and 13% to 15% taken by the ten largest. The table lists this clone with a few counts. J lost 4 bases, V lost 7 bases, and 7 bases had no gene match. Germline lookup yields CDR1 MNHEY and CDR2 SVGAGI. CDR3 length: 15 residues. This sequence originates from a male donor in good health and CMV-seropositive. Input material: PBMCs. This chain links TRBV6-5 with TRBJ1-6; 7 bases map to TRBD1. The CDR3 sequence: CASKGQTGYNSPLHF. CDR3 bases: TGTGCCAGCAAGGGGCAGACAGGGTATAATTCACCCCTCCACTTT.